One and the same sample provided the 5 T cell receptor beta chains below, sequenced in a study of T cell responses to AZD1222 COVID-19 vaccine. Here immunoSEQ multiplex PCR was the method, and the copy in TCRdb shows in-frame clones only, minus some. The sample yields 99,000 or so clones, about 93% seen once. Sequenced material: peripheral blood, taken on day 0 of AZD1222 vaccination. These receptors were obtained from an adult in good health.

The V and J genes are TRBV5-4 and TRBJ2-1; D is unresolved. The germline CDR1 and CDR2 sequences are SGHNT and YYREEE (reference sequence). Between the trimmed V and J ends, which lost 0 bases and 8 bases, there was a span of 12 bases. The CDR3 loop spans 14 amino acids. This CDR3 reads CASSLAKTLDEQFF. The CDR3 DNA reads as TGTGCCAGCAGCTTGGCCAAGACTCTCGATGAGCAGTTCTTC. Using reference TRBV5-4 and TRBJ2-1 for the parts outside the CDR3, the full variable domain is ETGVTQSPTHLIKTRGQQVTLRCSSQSGHNTVSWYQQALGQGPQFIFQYYREEENGRGNFPPRFSGLQFPNYSSELNVNALELDDSALYLCASSLAKTLDEQFFGPGTRLTVL.

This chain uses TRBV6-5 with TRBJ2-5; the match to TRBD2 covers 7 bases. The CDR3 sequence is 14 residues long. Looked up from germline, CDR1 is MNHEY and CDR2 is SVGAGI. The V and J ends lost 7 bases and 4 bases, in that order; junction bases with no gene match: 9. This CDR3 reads CASNQRGAGETQYF. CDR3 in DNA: TGTGCCAGCAATCAGCGGGGTGCGGGAGAGACCCAGTACTTC.

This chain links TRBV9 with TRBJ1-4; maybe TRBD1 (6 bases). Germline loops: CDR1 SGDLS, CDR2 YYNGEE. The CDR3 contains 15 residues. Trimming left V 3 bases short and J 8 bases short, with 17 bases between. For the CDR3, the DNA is TGTGCCAGCAGCGGTACGGGGACATCGGAGGAAAAACTGTTTTTT. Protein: CASSGTGTSEEKLFF.

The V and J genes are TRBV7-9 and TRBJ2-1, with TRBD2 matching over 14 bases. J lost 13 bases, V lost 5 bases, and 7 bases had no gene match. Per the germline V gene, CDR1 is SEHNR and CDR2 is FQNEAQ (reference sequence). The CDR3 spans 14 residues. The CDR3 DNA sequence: TGTGCCAGCAGCCCAGGGACTAGCGGGAGCTCTCAGTTCTTC. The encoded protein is CASSPGTSGSSQFF.

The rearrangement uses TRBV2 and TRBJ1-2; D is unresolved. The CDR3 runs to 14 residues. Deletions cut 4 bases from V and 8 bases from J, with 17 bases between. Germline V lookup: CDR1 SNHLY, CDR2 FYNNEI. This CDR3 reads CASSGVRSPPGYTF. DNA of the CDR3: TGTGCCAGCAGTGGGGTTCGGAGTCCTCCCGGCTACACCTTC.